In its sample, the clone carrying this TCR beta chain was seen a few times. V dropped 5 bases and J dropped 7 bases, with 18 bases sitting between them. CDR3 length equals 15 residues. Germline V gene sequence: CDR1 MNHEY, CDR2 SMNVEV (reference sequence). The use of a sample-barcoded 5' primer and a J-beta primer mix characterized a second PCR of about 7 to 12 cycles. TCRdb passed the 5' RACE reads through MiXCR, listing each CDR3 protein once. The table lists 1.4 million or so distinct CDR3 sequences, roughly 43% of them singletons. This sample stems from a study of blood T cells in healthy people across ages. Donor samples were obtained from healthy Caucasian individuals from Russia, aged about 6 to 90.

The sample comprised blood. This sequence joins TRBV27 and TRBJ2-1, with a possible D match to TRBD2 (7 bases). The clonotype comes from a woman younger than 30 in good health. The CDR3 loop is CASSQEGLGGNEQFF. Here the CDR3 DNA reads TGTGCCAGCAGTCAGGAAGGACTAGGGGGGAATGAGCAGTTCTTC.